This passage covers 17 T cell receptor beta chains from one sample sequenced in a study of vaccination and CD4 T cells after COVID-19. The Oncomine TCR Beta short-read assay generated sequence data from the DNA of cultured CD4+ T cells. TCRdb reprocessed the PCR reads with MiXCR, giving one entry per CDR3 protein. The sample records roughly 13,000 distinct CDR3 sequences, roughly 60% being singletons. This sample's treatment: roughly 10-day PBMC culture with coronavirus spike peptide pools or control peptides (ViraFEST assay). No antigen has been assigned to these receptors. The sequencing sample was made of CD4+ T cells from blood, cultured in vitro. Receptor source: a human donor who had recovered from COVID-19.

This chain connects TRBV19 to TRBJ2-3; the D is unclear. V was clipped by 5 bases and J by 1 base, with 7 bases between them. Germline CDR1 LNHDA, CDR2 SQIVND (reference sequence). The CDR3 length is 13 residues. The CDR3 region is CASSDIGTDTQYF. CDR3 sequence (DNA): TGTGCCAGTAGTGATATAGGCACAGATACGCAGTATTTT.

J is TRBJ2-5 and V is TRBV20-1, with D perhaps TRBD2 (6 bases). Trimming cost V 1 base and J 4 bases, with 19 bases left between them. This CDR3 has 16 amino acids. The V gene's germline CDR1 is DFQATT and CDR2 SNEGSKA (reference sequence). CDR3 bases: TGCAGTGCTAGAGTTAAAAGAGCGGGCGTGGGAGAGACCCAGTACTTC. Protein: CSARVKRAGVGETQYF.

The chain has TRBV7-2 and TRBJ2-6; possibly TRBD1 or TRBD2 for D (5 bases each). This CDR3 has 15 amino acids. Per the germline V gene, CDR1 is SGHTA and CDR2 is FQGNSA. V dropped 5 bases and J dropped 0 bases, with 8 bases sitting between them. The CDR3, as DNA: TGTGCCAGCAGCCGGGACCCCTCTGGGGCCAACGTCCTGACTTTC. Its translation is CASSRDPSGANVLTF.

This sequence joins TRBV30 and TRBJ1-6; no definite D call. The CDR3 loop spans 15 amino acids. Germline lookup yields CDR1 GTSNPN and CDR2 SVGIG (reference sequence). V dropped 7 bases and J dropped 0 bases, with 13 bases sitting between them. Written as DNA, the CDR3 is TGTGCCTCGAGGACTGATAGCTCCTATAATTCACCCCTCCACTTT. Protein product: CASRTDSSYNSPLHF.

This clonotype was detected only once. This chain uses TRBV19 with TRBJ2-6, with D unclear. The germline V gene encodes CDR1 LNHDA and CDR2 SQIVND (reference sequence). The V end was cut by 5 bases, the J end by 0 bases, with 8 bases between. The CDR3 covers 15 residues. Here the CDR3 DNA reads TGTGCCAGTAGTCTCGGCCGCTCTGGGGCCAACGTCCTGACTTTC. Its protein is CASSLGRSGANVLTF.

This chain links TRBV5-1 with TRBJ1-2; D is ambiguous. Deletions cut 0 bases from V and 8 bases from J, with 11 bases between. CDR1 is SGHRS, CDR2 YFSETQ, per germline. The CDR3 is 13 amino acids. CDR3 nucleotides: TGCGCCAGCAGCTTGGTAAAATTCTCGGGCTACACCTTC. It codes for CASSLVKFSGYTF.

This chain links TRBV19 with TRBJ1-2; D call uncertain. The length of the CDR3 is 11 residues. Germline V CDR1 and CDR2: LNHDA, SQIVND (reference sequence). Trimming stripped 7 bases from V and 7 bases from J, with 10 bases between. CDR3 residues: CASNLGSGYTF. The CDR3, as DNA: TGTGCCAGTAATTTAGGCAGTGGCTACACCTTC.

The chain employs TRBV15 and TRBJ1-4; TRBD1 matches at 7 bases. After removal of 2 bases from V and 7 bases from J, the junction contained 10 bases not matched to a gene. CDR1 is LNHNV and CDR2 is YYDKDF in the germline V gene (reference sequence). The CDR3 contains 16 residues. Here the CDR3 DNA reads TGTGCCACCAGCAGATACAGGGGTGAGGTTGGTGAAAAACTGTTTTTT. Protein sequence: CATSRYRGEVGEKLFF.

J is TRBJ2-3 and V is TRBV7-8; maybe TRBD2 (6 bases). This CDR3 has 15 amino acids. The V end was cut by 4 bases, the J end by 6 bases, with 17 bases between. Looked up from germline, CDR1 is SGHVS and CDR2 is FQNEAQ. The CDR3 DNA follows: TGTGCCAGCAGCTCTAGGCGGCTTGCGGGGGATACGCAGTATTTT. Encoded protein: CASSSRRLAGDTQYF. Full variable domain (outside the CDR3, taken from reference TRBV7-8 and TRBJ2-3): GAGVSQSPRYKVAKRGQDVALRCDPISGHVSLFWYQQALGQGPEFLTYFQNEAQLDKSGLPSDRFFAERPEGSVSTLKIQRTQQEDSAVYLCASSSRRLAGDTQYFGPGTRLTVL.

J is TRBJ1-5 and V is TRBV18; TRBD1 aligns across 7 bases. The CDR3 covers 16 residues. V lost 3 bases and J lost 3; bases outside the gene matches: 8. The germline V gene encodes CDR1 KGHSH and CDR2 LQKENI. Here the CDR3 reads CASSPRQGGTNQPQHF. Written as DNA, the CDR3 is TGTGCCAGCTCACCGCGACAGGGAGGCACCAATCAGCCCCAGCATTTT.

This clonotype came up a few times. The chain couples TRBV27 to TRBJ1-6; no clear D gene. CDR1 is MNHEY and CDR2 is SMNVEV in the germline V gene (reference sequence). The germline V and J ends were trimmed by 11 bases and 8 bases, with 10 bases remaining between them. This CDR3 is built from 11 residues. This CDR3 is CAPNIDSPLHF. For the CDR3, the DNA is TGTGCCCCTAACATAGATTCACCCCTCCACTTT.

The chain combines TRBV11-3 with TRBJ2-1; D is undetermined. The CDR3 covers 16 residues. Germline CDR1 is SGHNT and CDR2 is YENEEA. Between the trimmed V and J ends, which lost 4 bases and 9 bases, there was a span of 22 bases. The CDR3 coding sequence is TGTGCCAGCAGCTCGGTGGGAAGGCGTGGCTCGAGTGAGCAGTTCTTC. Amino acids: CASSSVGRRGSSEQFF.

This sequence joins TRBV30 and TRBJ2-5, with 12 bases lining up with TRBD2. Germline V gene lookup returns CDR1 GTSNPN and CDR2 SVGIG (reference sequence). Trimming took 3 bases from V and 1 from J; bases not matched to a gene: 6. This CDR3 has 16 residues. As DNA, the CDR3 is TGTGCCTGGAGCTCCCGACTAGCGGGAGTCCAAGAGACCCAGTACTTC. Protein sequence: CAWSSRLAGVQETQYF.

The rearrangement joins TRBV5-1 to TRBJ1-1; TRBD1 aligns across 10 bases. CDR3 length: 15 residues. Germline V gene data show CDR1 as SGHRS and CDR2 as YFSETQ. The V and J ends lost 4 bases and 4 bases, in that order; junction bases with no gene match: 7. CDR3 bases: TGCGCCAGCAGCGAAGGGACAGGGGTTGGCACTGAAGCTTTCTTT. Its translation is CASSEGTGVGTEAFF.

This CDR3 is CASRGDSMNTEAFF. CDR3 coding DNA: TGTGCCAGTAGGGGGGACAGTATGAACACTGAAGCTTTCTTT. The chain couples TRBV19 to TRBJ1-1; 7 bases map to TRBD1. Germline trimming cut 6 bases from V and 0 bases from J; bases unmatched to any gene: 4. The length of the CDR3 is 14 residues. Germline V gene lookup returns CDR1 LNHDA and CDR2 SQIVND (reference sequence).

The CDR3 region has the DNA TGTGCCAGCAGCTTGGCTCACACCTCCTACGAGCAGTACTTC. Its translation: CASSLAHTSYEQYF. The rearrangement joins TRBV5-5 to TRBJ2-7, with D hard to call. Trimming pared 0 bases from V and 0 bases from J, leaving 7 bases between. Germline V gene sequence: CDR1 SGHKS, CDR2 YYEKEE (reference sequence). This CDR3 is built from 14 residues.

This clonotype occurred a few times. The J gene is TRBJ1-5, the V gene TRBV20-1; D unclear. CDR1 is DFQATT, CDR2 SNEGSKA, per germline (reference sequence). This CDR3 is 13 amino acids long. V lost 1 base and J 2 bases, leaving 6 bases between the germline ends. CDR3 sequence: CSARGWGNQPQHF. The CDR3 region has the DNA TGCAGTGCTAGAGGATGGGGCAATCAGCCCCAGCATTTT.